One sample yielded the 28 T cell receptor beta chains listed below, sequenced in a study of T cell responses to AZD1222 COVID-19 vaccine. Sequencing was performed with immunoSEQ multiplex PCR; in TCRdb, only in-frame clones are kept and a portion is missing. The repertoire holds some 130,000 clones, with 88% as singletons. The starting material was peripheral blood, obtained on day 0 of MenACWY control vaccination. Every receptor here comes from an adult in good health.

The gene calls are TRBV12-3 or TRBV12-4 and TRBJ1-1; unclear D gene. The CDR3 is made up of 13 amino acids. Trimming took 6 bases from V and 0 from J, leaving 8 bases between them. CDR3 loop: CASRRDLNTEAFF. CDR3 coding DNA: TGTGCCAGCAGACGTGACTTGAACACTGAAGCTTTCTTT.

The chain uses TRBV19 and TRBJ2-6; D possibly corresponds to TRBD2 (5 bases). There are 15 residues in the CDR3. From germline, CDR1 is LNHDA and CDR2 SQIVND (reference sequence). V lost 5 bases and J lost 3, with 11 bases in between. CDR3 sequence reads: CASSPGGGGANVLTF. The CDR3 nucleotides are TGTGCCAGTAGTCCAGGAGGAGGTGGGGCCAACGTCCTGACTTTC.

This clone was seen just once. The CDR3 loop reads CASSIRQPANYGYTF. The CDR3 DNA reads TGTGCCAGTAGTATTCGACAGCCCGCTAACTATGGCTACACCTTC. The chain joins TRBV19 to TRBJ1-2; D is perhaps TRBD1 (5 bases). The CDR3 runs to 15 residues. Trimming stripped 3 bases from V and 0 bases from J, with 11 bases between. The germline V gene encodes CDR1 LNHDA and CDR2 SQIVND (reference sequence).

For this clone: One end of the junction does not line up with germline, which may come from a read error. The chain joins TRBV7-9 to TRBJ2-7; 8 nucleotides line up with TRBD1. This CDR3 has 12 residues. Germline CDR1 reads SEHNR; CDR2 reads FQNEAQ (reference sequence). The CDR3 is CSGGRSSYEQYF. CDR3 nucleotides: TGCTCAGGGGGCAGGAGCTCCTACGAGCAGTACTTC.

The gene calls are TRBV19 and TRBJ2-7; D not certain. This CDR3 contains 14 residues. Trimming took off 3 bases at V and 0 bases at J, with 9 bases between the two ends. Germline CDR1 LNHDA, CDR2 SQIVND (reference sequence). Here the CDR3 reads CASSIGLGSYEQYF. The CDR3 DNA follows: TGTGCCAGTAGTATCGGGCTGGGCTCCTACGAGCAGTACTTC.

The chain couples TRBV19 to TRBJ1-5; possible D gene TRBD1, 6 bases. Deletions cut 3 bases from V and 4 bases from J, with 10 bases between. The germline V gene encodes CDR1 LNHDA and CDR2 SQIVND (reference sequence). The CDR3 has 14 amino acids. The CDR3 here is CASSMWGANQPQHF. The CDR3 coding sequence is TGTGCCAGTAGTATGTGGGGGGCGAATCAGCCCCAGCATTTT.

This clone was detected only a few times. V is TRBV6-4 and J is TRBJ2-1, with TRBD1 as a possible D gene (6 bases). Trimming took 3 bases from V and 8 from J, leaving 11 bases between them. The CDR3 spans 13 residues. Per the germline V gene, CDR1 is MRHNA and CDR2 is SNTAGT. CDR3 amino acids: CASSEGASDEQFF. The CDR3 DNA is TGTGCCAGCAGTGAGGGGGCGAGCGATGAGCAGTTCTTC.

This chain joins TRBV19 and TRBJ1-3, with no clear D. Germline V gene sequence: CDR1 LNHDA, CDR2 SQIVND (reference sequence). V was trimmed by 1 base and J by 0 bases, leaving 13 bases between them. CDR3 size: 17 residues. The CDR3 nucleotides read TGTGCCAGTAGTATAGCGGCAGGACTATTCTCTGGAAACACCATATATTTT. It specifies CASSIAAGLFSGNTIYF.

The chain couples TRBV18 to TRBJ2-7; TRBD2 agrees at 10 bases. The CDR3 spans 14 residues. V gave up 2 bases and J gave up 11 bases; unmatched junction bases: 9. Germline loops: CDR1 KGHSH, CDR2 LQKENI. CDR3 residues: CASSPAASGGQKYF. CDR3 in DNA: TGTGCCAGCTCACCAGCGGCTAGCGGGGGTCAGAAGTACTTC.

The rearrangement uses TRBV5-1 and TRBJ2-2; D is ambiguous. The CDR3 has 16 residues. The germline V gene encodes CDR1 SGHRS and CDR2 YFSETQ. V was trimmed by 4 bases and J by 0 bases, leaving 13 bases between them. CDR3 nucleotides: TGCGCCAGCAGCCGCGGAAGCTCATCGAACACCGGGGAGCTGTTTTTT. This sequence encodes CASSRGSSSNTGELFF.

This chain joins TRBV9 and TRBJ2-1; TRBD2 agrees at 9 bases. The germline V gene has CDR1 SGDLS and CDR2 YYNGEE. After removal of 5 bases from V and 8 bases from J, the junction contained 8 bases not matched to a gene. The CDR3 length is 14 residues. The CDR3 is CASRAGGPADEQFF. CDR3 bases: TGTGCCAGCAGAGCGGGAGGACCCGCGGATGAGCAGTTCTTC.

There are a few counts of this clone. The genes are TRBV2 and TRBJ1-1; 7 nucleotides agree with TRBD1. V trimming: 7 bases; J trimming: 0 bases; junction bases outside the gene matches: 5. Germline V CDR1 and CDR2: SNHLY, FYNNEI. The CDR3 runs 14 residues. In DNA form, the CDR3 reads TGTGCCAGCACCTGGGACAGAATGAACACTGAAGCTTTCTTT. Its protein is CASTWDRMNTEAFF.

The chain is built from TRBV25-1 and TRBJ2-1; 8 nucleotides line up with TRBD1. V shed 1 base, J shed 4 bases, and the junction held 3 bases outside the gene matches. CDR3 length: 15 residues. Germline V lookup: CDR1 MGHDK, CDR2 SYGVNS. This CDR3 is CASSESGGSYNEQFF. In nucleotides, the CDR3 is TGTGCCAGCAGTGAATCAGGGGGCAGTTACAATGAGCAGTTCTTC. Looking up the rest from reference TRBV25-1 and TRBJ2-1 gives the full variable domain: EADIYQTPRYLVIGTGKKITLECSQTMGHDKMYWYQQDPGMELHLIHYSYGVNSTEKGDLSSESTVSRIRTEHFPLTLESARPSHTSQYLCASSESGGSYNEQFFGPGTRLTVL.

The CDR3 spells CASSLRRQETQYF. DNA of the CDR3: TGTGCCAGCAGCTTAAGACGTCAAGAGACCCAGTACTTC. This chain uses TRBV7-6 with TRBJ2-5; D gene unclear. V was cut by 2 bases and J by 2 bases, with 6 bases left in between. This CDR3 has 13 residues. Germline CDR1 SGHVS, CDR2 FNYEAQ.

This clone was found once. The rearrangement links TRBV6-5 to TRBJ2-3; either TRBD1 or TRBD2 may fit D (5 bases each). Per germline, CDR1 MNHEY and CDR2 SVGAGI. V was pared by 0 bases and J by 4 bases, with 8 bases between. This CDR3 is built from 14 residues. CDR3 DNA sequence: TGTGCCAGCAGTTACTCGATGGGGGCAGATACGCAGTATTTT. Its protein product is CASSYSMGADTQYF.

As to this clone: The junction does not match germline at one end; this may be a read error. The chain has TRBV7-9 and TRBJ1-4; D call uncertain. Germline assignment: CDR1 SEHNR and CDR2 FQNEAQ (reference sequence). The CDR3 contains 13 residues. The CDR3 is CASRNPVLRKTVF. As DNA, the CDR3 is TGTGCCAGCAGAAACCCGGTGCTAAGAAAAACTGTTTTT.

V gene TRBV28 combines with J gene TRBJ2-7; the match to TRBD2 covers 11 bases. V lost 5 bases and J lost 3; bases outside the gene matches: 6. This CDR3 has 15 amino acids. CDR1 and CDR2 (germline): MDHEN, SYDVKM. The CDR3 DNA reads TGTGCCAGCAGTCCACGACTAGCGGGAAGCTACGAGCAGTACTTC. This codes for CASSPRLAGSYEQYF. Supplemented by reference TRBV28 and TRBJ2-7, the full variable domain reads DVKVTQSSRYLVKRTGEKVFLECVQDMDHENMFWYRQDPGLGLRLIYFSYDVKMKEKGDIPEGYSVSREKKERFSLILESASTNQTSMYLCASSPRLAGSYEQYFGPGTRLTVT.

This clone is a singleton in its sample. The rearrangement joins TRBV11-3 to TRBJ1-1; 8 bases match TRBD1. V was pared by 4 bases and J by 11 bases, with 6 bases of the junction left unmatched. This CDR3 is built from 12 residues. The V gene's germline CDR1 is SGHNT and CDR2 YENEEA. CDR3: CASSSRTGMAFF. DNA for the CDR3: TGTGCCAGCAGCTCAAGGACAGGGATGGCTTTCTTT.

V is TRBV7-6 and J is TRBJ2-3; D uncertain. The CDR3 runs 14 residues. Trimming pared 5 bases from V and 2 bases from J, leaving 11 bases between. Germline loops: CDR1 SGHVS, CDR2 FNYEAQ. The CDR3: CASSPEAFTDTQYF. For the CDR3, the DNA is TGTGCCAGCAGCCCCGAGGCCTTCACAGATACGCAGTATTTT.

This chain links TRBV5-1 with TRBJ2-7, with a possible D match to TRBD1 (6 bases). CDR1 and CDR2 from the germline V gene are SGHRS and YFSETQ. Between the trimmed V and J ends, which lost 3 bases and 4 bases, there was a span of 20 bases. The CDR3 runs to 16 residues. The CDR3 region has the DNA TGCGCCAGCAGCTCCCAAACTACAGGGTTGGCTTACGAGCAGTACTTC. It specifies CASSSQTTGLAYEQYF.

This chain connects TRBV2 to TRBJ2-2; 7 bases match TRBD2. CDR3 size: 14 residues. V lost 6 bases and J lost 4; bases outside the gene matches: 5. Germline assignment: CDR1 SNHLY and CDR2 FYNNEI. CDR3 residues: CASRVSGATGELFF. DNA for the CDR3: TGTGCCAGCAGGGTCAGCGGGGCCACCGGGGAGCTGTTTTTT.

The chain combines TRBV11-2 with TRBJ1-6; D is perhaps TRBD1 (5 bases). Trimming took 6 bases from V and 0 from J, leaving 12 bases between them. The CDR3 length is 16 residues. Germline assignment: CDR1 SGHAT and CDR2 FQNNGV. The CDR3 DNA sequence: TGTGCCAGCAGTCGGGGGGGAAGCTCCTATAATTCACCCCTCCACTTT. The encoded protein is CASSRGGSSYNSPLHF.

The chain couples TRBV3-1 (or the pseudogene TRBV3-2) to TRBJ2-1; D might be TRBD2 (5 bases). Germline values: CDR1 LGHDT, CDR2 YNNKEL (reference sequence). V shed 1 base and J shed 7 bases, with 17 bases lying between them. The CDR3 spans 16 residues. The CDR3 loop reads CASSQGVQRRTNEQFF. In nucleotides, the CDR3 is TGTGCCAGCAGCCAAGGGGTCCAGCGGCGGACGAATGAGCAGTTCTTC.

V usage is TRBV3-1 (or the pseudogene TRBV3-2) and J usage is TRBJ2-7; 9 nucleotides match TRBD2. V trimming: 1 base; J trimming: 4 bases; junction bases outside the gene matches: 14. There are 18 residues in the CDR3. The germline CDR1 and CDR2 sequences are LGHDT and YNNKEL (reference sequence). The CDR3 DNA reads as TGTGCCAGCAGCCAAGGCCCCACGACTAGCGGAGGTATTTACGAGCAGTACTTC. Translation: CASSQGPTTSGGIYEQYF.

The chain couples TRBV27 to TRBJ1-6; D might be TRBD1 (5 bases). The CDR3 spans 15 residues. The germline V gene encodes CDR1 MNHEY and CDR2 SMNVEV (reference sequence). Trimming pared 7 bases from V and 6 bases from J, leaving 16 bases between. The CDR3 nucleotides are TGTGCCAGCAACTCCCCCGGGACGGCTAATTCACCCCTCCACTTT. Translation: CASNSPGTANSPLHF.

V is TRBV24-1 and J is TRBJ2-2; weak D call: TRBD2 (5 bases). The CDR3 is 16 amino acids. V was pared by 3 bases and J by 8 bases, with 18 bases between. Germline lookup yields CDR1 KGHDR and CDR2 SFDVKD. The CDR3 nucleotides read TGTGCCACCAGTGATCCGGGGAACGGTCTAGGAGGGGAGCTGTTTTTT. The encoded protein is CATSDPGNGLGGELFF.

In its sample, this clone was seen a few times. The rearrangement links TRBV2 to TRBJ1-1; D unclear. This CDR3 spans 13 amino acids. Per germline, CDR1 SNHLY and CDR2 FYNNEI. Trimming removed 8 bases from V and 5 bases from J, with 15 bases in between. CDR3: CASSVSRRTEAFF. The CDR3 nucleotides read TGTGCCAGCTCGGTCTCCAGGAGGACTGAAGCTTTCTTT.

The chain uses TRBV14 and TRBJ2-7, with D possibly being TRBD2 (5 bases). This CDR3 has 17 amino acids. The germline V gene has CDR1 SGHDN and CDR2 FVKESK. The ends were cut back, 0 bases at V and 6 bases at J, with 21 bases in the middle. CDR3 bases: TGTGCCAGCAGCCAAGAAGTATCATGGGGATATGAGGGCGAGCAGTACTTC. This codes for CASSQEVSWGYEGEQYF. Together with reference TRBV14 and TRBJ2-7, the CDR3 gives the full variable domain: EAGVTQFPSHSVIEKGQTVTLRCDPISGHDNLYWYRRVMGKEIKFLLHFVKESKQDESGMPNNRFLAERTGGTYSTLKVQPAELEDSGVYFCASSQEVSWGYEGEQYFGPGTRLTVT.